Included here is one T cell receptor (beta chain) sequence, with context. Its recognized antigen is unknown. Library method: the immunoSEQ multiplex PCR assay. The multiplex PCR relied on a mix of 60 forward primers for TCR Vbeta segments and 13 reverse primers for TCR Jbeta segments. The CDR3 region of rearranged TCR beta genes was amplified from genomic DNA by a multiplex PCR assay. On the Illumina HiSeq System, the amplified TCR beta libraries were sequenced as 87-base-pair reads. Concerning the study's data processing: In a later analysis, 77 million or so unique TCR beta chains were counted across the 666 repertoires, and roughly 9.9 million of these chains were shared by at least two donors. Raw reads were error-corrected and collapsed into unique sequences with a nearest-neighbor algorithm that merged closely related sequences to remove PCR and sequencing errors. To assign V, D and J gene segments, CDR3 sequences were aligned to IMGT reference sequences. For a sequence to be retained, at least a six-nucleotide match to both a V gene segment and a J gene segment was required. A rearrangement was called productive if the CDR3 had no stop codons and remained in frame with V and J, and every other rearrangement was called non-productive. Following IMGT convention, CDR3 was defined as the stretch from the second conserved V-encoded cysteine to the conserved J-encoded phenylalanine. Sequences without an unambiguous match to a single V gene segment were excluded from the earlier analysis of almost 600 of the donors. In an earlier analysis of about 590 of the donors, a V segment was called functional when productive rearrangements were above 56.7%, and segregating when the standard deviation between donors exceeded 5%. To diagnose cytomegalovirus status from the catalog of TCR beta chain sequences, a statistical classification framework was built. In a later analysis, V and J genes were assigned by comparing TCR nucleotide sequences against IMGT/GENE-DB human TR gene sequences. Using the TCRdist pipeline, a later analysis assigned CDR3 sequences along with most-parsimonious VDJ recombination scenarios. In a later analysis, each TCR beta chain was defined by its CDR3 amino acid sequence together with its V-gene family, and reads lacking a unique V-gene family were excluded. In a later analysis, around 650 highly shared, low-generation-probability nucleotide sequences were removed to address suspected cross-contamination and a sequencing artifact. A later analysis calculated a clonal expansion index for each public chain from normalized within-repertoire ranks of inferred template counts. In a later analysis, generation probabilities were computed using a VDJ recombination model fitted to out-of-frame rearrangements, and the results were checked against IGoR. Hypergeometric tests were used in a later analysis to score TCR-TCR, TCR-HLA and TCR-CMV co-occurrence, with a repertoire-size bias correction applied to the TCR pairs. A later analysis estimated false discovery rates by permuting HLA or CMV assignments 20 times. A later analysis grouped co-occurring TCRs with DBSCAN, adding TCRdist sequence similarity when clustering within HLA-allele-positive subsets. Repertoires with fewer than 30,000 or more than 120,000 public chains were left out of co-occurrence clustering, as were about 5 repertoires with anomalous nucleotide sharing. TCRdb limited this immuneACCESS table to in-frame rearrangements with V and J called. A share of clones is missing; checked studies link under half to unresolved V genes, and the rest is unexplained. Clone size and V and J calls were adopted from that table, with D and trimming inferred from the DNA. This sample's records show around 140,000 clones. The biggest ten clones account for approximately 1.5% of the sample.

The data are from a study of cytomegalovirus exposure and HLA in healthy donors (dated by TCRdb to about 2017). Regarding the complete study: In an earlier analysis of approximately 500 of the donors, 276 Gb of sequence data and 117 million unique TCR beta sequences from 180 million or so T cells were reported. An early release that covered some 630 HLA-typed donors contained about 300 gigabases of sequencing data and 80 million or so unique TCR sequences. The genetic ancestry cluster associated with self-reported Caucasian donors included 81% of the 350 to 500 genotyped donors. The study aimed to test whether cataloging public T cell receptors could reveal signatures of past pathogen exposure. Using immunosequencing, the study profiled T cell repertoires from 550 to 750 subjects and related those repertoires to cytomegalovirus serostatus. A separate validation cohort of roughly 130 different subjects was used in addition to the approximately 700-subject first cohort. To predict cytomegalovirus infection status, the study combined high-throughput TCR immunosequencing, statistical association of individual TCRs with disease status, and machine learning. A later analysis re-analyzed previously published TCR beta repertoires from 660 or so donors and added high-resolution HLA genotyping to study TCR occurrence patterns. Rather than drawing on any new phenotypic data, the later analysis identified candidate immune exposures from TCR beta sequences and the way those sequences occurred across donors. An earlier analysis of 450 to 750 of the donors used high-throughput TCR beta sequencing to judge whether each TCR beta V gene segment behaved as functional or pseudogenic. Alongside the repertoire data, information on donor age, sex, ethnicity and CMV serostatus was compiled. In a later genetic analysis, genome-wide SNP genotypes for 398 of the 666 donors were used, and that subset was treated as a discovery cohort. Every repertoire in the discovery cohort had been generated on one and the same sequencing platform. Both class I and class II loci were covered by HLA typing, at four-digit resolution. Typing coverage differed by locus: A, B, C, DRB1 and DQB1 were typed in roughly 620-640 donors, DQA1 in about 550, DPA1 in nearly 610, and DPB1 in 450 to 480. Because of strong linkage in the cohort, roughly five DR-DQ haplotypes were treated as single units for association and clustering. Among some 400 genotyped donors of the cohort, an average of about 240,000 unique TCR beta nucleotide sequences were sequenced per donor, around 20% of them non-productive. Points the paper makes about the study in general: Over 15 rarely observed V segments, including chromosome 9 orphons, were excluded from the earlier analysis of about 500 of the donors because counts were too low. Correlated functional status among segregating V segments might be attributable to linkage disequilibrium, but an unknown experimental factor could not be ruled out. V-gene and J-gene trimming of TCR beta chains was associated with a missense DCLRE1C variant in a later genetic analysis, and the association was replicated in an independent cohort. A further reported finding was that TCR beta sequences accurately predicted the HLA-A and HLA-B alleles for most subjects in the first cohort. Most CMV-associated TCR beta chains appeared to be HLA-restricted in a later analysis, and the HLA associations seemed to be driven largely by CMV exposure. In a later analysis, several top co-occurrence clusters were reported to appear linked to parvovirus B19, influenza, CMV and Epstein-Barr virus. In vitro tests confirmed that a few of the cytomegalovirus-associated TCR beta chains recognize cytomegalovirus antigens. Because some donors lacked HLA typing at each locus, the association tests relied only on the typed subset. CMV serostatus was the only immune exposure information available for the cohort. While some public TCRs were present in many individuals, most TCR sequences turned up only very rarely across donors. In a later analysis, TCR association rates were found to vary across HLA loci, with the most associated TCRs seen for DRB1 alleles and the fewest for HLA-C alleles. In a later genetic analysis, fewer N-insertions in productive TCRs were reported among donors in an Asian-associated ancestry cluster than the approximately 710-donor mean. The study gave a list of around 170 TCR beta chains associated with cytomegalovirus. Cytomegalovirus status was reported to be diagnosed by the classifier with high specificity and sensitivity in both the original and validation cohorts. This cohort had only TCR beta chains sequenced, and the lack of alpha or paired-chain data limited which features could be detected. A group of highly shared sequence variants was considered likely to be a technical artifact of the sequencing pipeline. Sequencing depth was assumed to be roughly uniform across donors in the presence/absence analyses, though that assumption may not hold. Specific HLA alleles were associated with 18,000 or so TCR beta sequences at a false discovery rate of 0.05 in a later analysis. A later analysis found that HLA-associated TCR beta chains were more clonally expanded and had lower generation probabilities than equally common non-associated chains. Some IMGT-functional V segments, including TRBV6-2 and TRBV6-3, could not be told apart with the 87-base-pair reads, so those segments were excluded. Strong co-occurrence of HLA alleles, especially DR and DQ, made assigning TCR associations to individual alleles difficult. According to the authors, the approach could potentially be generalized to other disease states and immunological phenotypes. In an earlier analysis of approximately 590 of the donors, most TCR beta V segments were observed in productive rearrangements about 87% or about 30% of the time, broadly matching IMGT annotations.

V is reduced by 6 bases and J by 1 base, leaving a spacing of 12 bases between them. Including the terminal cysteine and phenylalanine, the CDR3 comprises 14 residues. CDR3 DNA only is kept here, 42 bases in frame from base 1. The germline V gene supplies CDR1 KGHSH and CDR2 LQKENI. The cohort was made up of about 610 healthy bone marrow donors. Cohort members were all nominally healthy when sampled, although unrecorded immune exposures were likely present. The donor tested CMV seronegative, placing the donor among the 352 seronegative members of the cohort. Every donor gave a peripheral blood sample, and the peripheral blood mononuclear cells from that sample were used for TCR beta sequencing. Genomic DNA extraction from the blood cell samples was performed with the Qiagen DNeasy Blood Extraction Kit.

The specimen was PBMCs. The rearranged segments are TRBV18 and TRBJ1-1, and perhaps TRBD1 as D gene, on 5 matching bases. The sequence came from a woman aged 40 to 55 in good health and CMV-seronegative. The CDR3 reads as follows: CASSPSTGNTEAFF. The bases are TGTGCCAGCTCGCCGTCCACAGGGAACACTGAAGCTTTCTTT.